The rows below give T cell receptor beta chains drawn from one sample of a study of blood T cell repertoires in COVID-19. Some clones are missing from TCRdb's copy, which holds only in-frame ones; the method was immunoSEQ multiplex PCR. The table records around 290,000 clones, 86% of them present only once. Sequenced input: PBMCs or T cells enriched from blood (not recorded which). The receptor source for this set is a woman younger than 30 who had recovered from COVID-19. CDR3s include the opening cysteine and the closing phenylalanine or tryptophan. Fields, in order: V gene, CDR3 protein.

v_gene: TRBV30; CDR3aa: CAWTRGAEGNTIYF
v_gene: TRBV7-2; CDR3aa: CASSLGHAGTQYF
v_gene: TRBV15; CDR3aa: CATSTNRDRGVKRLFF
v_gene: TRBV7-8; CDR3aa: CASSFYWGQGDQPQHF
v_gene: TRBV4-3; CDR3aa: CASSQGRLTGGTEAFF
v_gene: TRBV7-8; CDR3aa: CASSPYDSSGNTIYF
v_gene: TRBV7-8; CDR3aa: CASSPIGTDNSPLHF
v_gene: TRBV25-1; CDR3aa: CASSPDRTGYTEAFF
v_gene: TRBV5-8; CDR3aa: CATGIAGGPYEQYF
v_gene: TRBV3-1/TRBV3-2; CDR3aa: CASSQVASLPDGYTF
v_gene: TRBV7-8; CDR3aa: CASSLGLAGVSTDTQYF
v_gene: TRBV4-3; CDR3aa: CASSQEYQETQYF
v_gene: TRBV5-6; CDR3aa: CASSPGVGLGSYNEQFF
v_gene: TRBV5-4; CDR3aa: CASSRTYTGELFF
v_gene: TRBV5-1; CDR3aa: CASSQINEQFF
v_gene: TRBV30; CDR3aa: CAWANQGFQPQHF
v_gene: TRBV6-2/TRBV6-3; CDR3aa: CASSYREWAEGQFF
v_gene: TRBV7-9; CDR3aa: CASSIPGQGVLPQVQPQHF
v_gene: TRBV7-8; CDR3aa: CASSSTDSYEQYF
v_gene: TRBV16; CDR3aa: CASSQSSFRGEAFF
v_gene: TRBV11-2; CDR3aa: CASSLGTRTVVNTEAFF
v_gene: TRBV7-9; CDR3aa: CASSFSQNYEQYF
v_gene: TRBV10-3; CDR3aa: CAISADTGPFYGYTF
v_gene: TRBV19; CDR3aa: CASSTDGQGAVETQYF
v_gene: TRBV28; CDR3aa: CASRTDPGYEQYF
v_gene: TRBV24-1; CDR3aa: CATSETGGNTEAFF
v_gene: TRBV10-3; CDR3aa: CAISEGQFTEAFF
v_gene: TRBV30; CDR3aa: CAWSVAGRGNEQFF
v_gene: TRBV5-6; CDR3aa: CASSLFREGTNEKLFF
v_gene: TRBV5-6; CDR3aa: CASSPTSGQGAHEQYF
v_gene: TRBV7-9; CDR3aa: CATEVYGTEDTEAFF
v_gene: TRBV3-1/TRBV3-2; CDR3aa: CASSQGPSSPDTQYF